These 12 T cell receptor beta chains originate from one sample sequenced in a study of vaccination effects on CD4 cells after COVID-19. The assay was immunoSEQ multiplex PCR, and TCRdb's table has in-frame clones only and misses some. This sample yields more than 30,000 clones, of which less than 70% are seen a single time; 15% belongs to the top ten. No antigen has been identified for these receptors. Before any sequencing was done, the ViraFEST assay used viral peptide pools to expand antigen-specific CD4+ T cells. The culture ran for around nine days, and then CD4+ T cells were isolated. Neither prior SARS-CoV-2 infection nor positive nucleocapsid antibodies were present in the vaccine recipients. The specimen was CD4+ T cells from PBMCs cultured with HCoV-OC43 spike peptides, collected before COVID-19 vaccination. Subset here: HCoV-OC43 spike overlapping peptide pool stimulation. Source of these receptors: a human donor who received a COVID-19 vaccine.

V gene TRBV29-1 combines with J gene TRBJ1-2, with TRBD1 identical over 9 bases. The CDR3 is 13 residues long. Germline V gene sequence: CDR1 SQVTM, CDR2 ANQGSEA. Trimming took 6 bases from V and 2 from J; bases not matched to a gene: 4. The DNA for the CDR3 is TGCAGCGTGGGGACAGGGTCGAACTATGGCTACACCTTC. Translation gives CSVGTGSNYGYTF.

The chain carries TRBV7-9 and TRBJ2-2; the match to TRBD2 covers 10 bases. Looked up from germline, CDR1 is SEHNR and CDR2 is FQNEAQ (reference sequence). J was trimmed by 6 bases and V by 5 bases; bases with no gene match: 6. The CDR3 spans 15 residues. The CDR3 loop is CASSLEREGAGELFF. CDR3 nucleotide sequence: TGTGCCAGCAGCCTAGAGCGGGAGGGGGCCGGGGAGCTGTTTTTT.

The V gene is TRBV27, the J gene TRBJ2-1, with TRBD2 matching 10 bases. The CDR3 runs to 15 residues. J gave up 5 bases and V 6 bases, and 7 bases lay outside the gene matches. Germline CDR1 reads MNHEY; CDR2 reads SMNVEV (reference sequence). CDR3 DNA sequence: TGTGCCAGCAGGGTTAGCGGGGGGACACACAATGAGCAGTTCTTC. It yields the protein CASRVSGGTHNEQFF.

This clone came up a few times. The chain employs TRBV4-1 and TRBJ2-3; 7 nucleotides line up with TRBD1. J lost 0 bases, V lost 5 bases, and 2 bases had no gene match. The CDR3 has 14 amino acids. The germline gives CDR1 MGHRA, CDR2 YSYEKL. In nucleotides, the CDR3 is TGCGCCAGCAGCGACAGGGTTAGCACAGATACGCAGTATTTT. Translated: CASSDRVSTDTQYF.

In nucleotides, the CDR3 is TGTGCCAGCAGTTATACTAGCGGAAACAATGAGCAGTTCTTC. It yields the protein CASSYTSGNNEQFF. The chain carries TRBV2 and TRBJ2-1; 8 bases align to TRBD2. The CDR3 is made up of 14 amino acids. The V and J ends lost 5 bases and 5 bases, in that order; junction bases with no gene match: 5. From germline, CDR1 is SNHLY and CDR2 FYNNEI. Looking up the rest from reference TRBV2 and TRBJ2-1 gives the full variable domain: EPEVTQTPSHQVTQMGQEVILRCVPISNHLYFYWYRQILGQKVEFLVSFYNNEISEKSEIFDDQFSVERPDGSNFTLKIRSTKLEDSAMYFCASSYTSGNNEQFFGPGTRLTVL.

The CDR3 sequence: CAWRAAGGLSYEQYF. The CDR3 DNA sequence: TGTGCCTGGAGGGCAGCGGGGGGGCTATCCTACGAGCAGTACTTC. The chain employs TRBV30 and TRBJ2-7, with 10 bases fitting TRBD2. V dropped 3 bases and J dropped 1; count of bases not matched to a gene: 6. The CDR3 totals 15 residues. Germline V lookup: CDR1 GTSNPN, CDR2 SVGIG (reference sequence).

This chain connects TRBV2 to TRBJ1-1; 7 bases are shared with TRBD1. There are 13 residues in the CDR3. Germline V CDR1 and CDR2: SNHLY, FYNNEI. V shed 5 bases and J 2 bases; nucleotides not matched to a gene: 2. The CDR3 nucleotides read TGTGCCAGCAGTAGGGACAGTAACACTGAAGCTTTCTTT. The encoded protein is CASSRDSNTEAFF. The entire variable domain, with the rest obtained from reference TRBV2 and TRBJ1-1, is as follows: EPEVTQTPSHQVTQMGQEVILRCVPISNHLYFYWYRQILGQKVEFLVSFYNNEISEKSEIFDDQFSVERPDGSNFTLKIRSTKLEDSAMYFCASSRDSNTEAFFGQGTRLTVV.

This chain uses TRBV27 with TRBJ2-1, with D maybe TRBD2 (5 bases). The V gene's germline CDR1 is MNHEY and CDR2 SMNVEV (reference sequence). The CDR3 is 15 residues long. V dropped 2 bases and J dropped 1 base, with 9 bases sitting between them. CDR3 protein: CASSLAGGSYNEQFF. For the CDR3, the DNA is TGTGCCAGCAGTTTAGCGGGTGGGTCCTACAATGAGCAGTTCTTC.

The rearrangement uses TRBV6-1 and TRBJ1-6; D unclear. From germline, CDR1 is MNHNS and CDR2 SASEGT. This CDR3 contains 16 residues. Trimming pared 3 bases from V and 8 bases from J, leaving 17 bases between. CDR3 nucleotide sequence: TGTGCCAGCAGTGATAACCGCAGAGTCTTCTATTCACCCCTCCACTTT. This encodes CASSDNRRVFYSPLHF.

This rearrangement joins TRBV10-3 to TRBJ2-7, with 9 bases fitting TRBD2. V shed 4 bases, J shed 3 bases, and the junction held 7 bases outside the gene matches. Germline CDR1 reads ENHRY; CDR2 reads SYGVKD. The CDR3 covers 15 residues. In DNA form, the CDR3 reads TGTGCCATCAGTGCTTGGCTAGCGGGACGCTACGAGCAGTACTTC. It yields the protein CAISAWLAGRYEQYF.

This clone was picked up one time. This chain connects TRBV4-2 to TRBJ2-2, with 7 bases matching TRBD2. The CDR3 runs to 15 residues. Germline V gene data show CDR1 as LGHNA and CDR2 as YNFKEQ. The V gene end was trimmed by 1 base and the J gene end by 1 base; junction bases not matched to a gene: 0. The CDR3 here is CASSQASGNTGELFF. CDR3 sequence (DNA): TGTGCCAGCAGCCAAGCTAGCGGGAACACCGGGGAGCTGTTTTTT.

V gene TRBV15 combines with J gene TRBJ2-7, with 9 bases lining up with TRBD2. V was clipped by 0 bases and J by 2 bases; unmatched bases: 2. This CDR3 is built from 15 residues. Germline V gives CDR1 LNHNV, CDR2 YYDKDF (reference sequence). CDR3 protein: CATSREASGTYEQYF. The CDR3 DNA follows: TGTGCCACCAGCAGAGAAGCTAGCGGGACCTACGAGCAGTACTTC.